The clone carrying this T cell receptor (beta chain) came up a few times. Its cognate antigen is unknown. These data are taken from a study of T cells after yellow fever vaccination. Study background: Low-cell-number fractions were prepared with SMART-Seq v4 Ultra Low Input. General study points: High-abundance clonotypes from the bulk population could contaminate FACS-sorted repertoires. Most primary-vaccination clones reappeared after the booster (approximately 95% CD4, about 88% CD8).

The CDR3 spans 15 residues. Germline V gene sequence: CDR1 SGHTA, CDR2 FQGNSA. Trimming took 1 base from V and 6 from J, leaving 13 bases between them. TCRdb analysed the 5' RACE reads with MiXCR anew, one entry per CDR3 protein. Of hundreds of thousands of distinct CDR3 sequences in the sample, roughly 14% were seen once. The chain combines TRBV7-2 with TRBJ1-3; D call uncertain. Sequencing used PBMCs, obtained on the day of the yellow fever booster vaccination. The receptor comes from a man aged 25-40 years who received the YFV17D yellow fever vaccine. The CDR3: CASSLVGEPSNTIYF. CDR3 nucleotide sequence: TGTGCCAGCAGCTTAGTTGGAGAGCCATCAAACACCATATATTTT. Filled out from reference TRBV7-2 and TRBJ1-3, the complete variable domain reads GAGVSQSPSNKVTEKGKDVELRCDPISGHTALYWYRQSLGQGLEFLIYFQGNSAPDKSGLPSDRFSAERTGGSVSTLTIQRTQQEDSAVYLCASSLVGEPSNTIYFGEGSWLTVV.